The next 12 T cell receptor beta chains were all read from a single sample in a study of brain metastases from non-small cell lung cancer. Sequencing was performed with immunoSEQ multiplex PCR; in TCRdb, only in-frame clones are kept and a portion is missing. The sample records around 2,500 clones, around 81% being singletons. The sequencing input was primary lung tumor tissue. The receptors originated from a donor at least 40 years old with non-small cell lung cancer.

The V and J genes are TRBV6-5 and TRBJ2-1; 9 bases map to TRBD2. The germline gives CDR1 MNHEY, CDR2 SVGAGI. The CDR3 loop spans 16 amino acids. Trimming cost V 4 bases and J 2 bases; bases outside gene matches: 6. The CDR3, as DNA: TGTGCCAGCAGTTCATTGGGCGGGGGGGCCTACAATGAGCAGTTCTTC. Its translation is CASSSLGGGAYNEQFF.

The rearrangement links TRBV6-5 to TRBJ1-1; D gene ambiguous. CDR1 and CDR2 from the germline V gene are MNHEY and SVGAGI. The CDR3 contains 12 residues. V lost 6 bases to trimming and J lost 7 bases, with 12 bases between them. The CDR3 bases are TGTGCCAGCAGAGATCTCCCCATTGAAGCTTTCTTT. Encoded protein: CASRDLPIEAFF.

This clone came up a few times. V gene TRBV19 combines with J gene TRBJ1-1, with no clear D. V was pared by 3 bases and J by 6 bases, with 5 bases between. This CDR3 spans 11 amino acids. CDR1 is LNHDA and CDR2 is SQIVND in the germline V gene (reference sequence). The CDR3 DNA reads TGTGCCAGTAGTATGAGGGCTGAAGCTTTCTTT. Its translation: CASSMRAEAFF.

This clone appeared once. The V call is TRBV9, the J call TRBJ1-6, with 7 bases fitting TRBD1. V was clipped by 4 bases and J by 6 bases; unmatched bases: 7. Germline values: CDR1 SGDLS, CDR2 YYNGEE. The CDR3 is made up of 15 amino acids. The DNA for the CDR3 is TGTGCCAGCAGCATCGGACAGGTCCTTAATTCACCCCTCCACTTT. Translated, it gives CASSIGQVLNSPLHF. Variable domain in full (rest from reference TRBV9 and TRBJ1-6): DSGVTQTPKHLITATGQRVTLRCSPRSGDLSVYWYQQSLDQGLQFLIQYYNGEERAKGNILERFSAQQFPDLHSELNLSSLELGDSALYFCASSIGQVLNSPLHFGNGTRLTVT.

In the case of this clone: The junction differs from germline at one of its ends, possibly a read error. This chain links TRBV7-6 with TRBJ1-6, with D possibly TRBD1 on 5 matching bases. This CDR3 comprises 13 residues. Germline V gene sequence: CDR1 SGHVS, CDR2 FNYEAQ. As DNA, the CDR3 is TGTGCCAGCAGCCATGACAGTGATTCATCCCTCCACTTT. It is translated as CASSHDSDSSLHF.

The J gene is TRBJ1-1, the V gene TRBV29-1; D perhaps matches TRBD1 (5 bases). Germline V gene sequence: CDR1 SQVTM, CDR2 ANQGSEA. There are 13 residues in the CDR3. V shed 6 bases and J shed 1 base, with 12 bases lying between them. The CDR3 nucleotides read TGCAGCGTCCAAGATGGGGGGAACACTGAAGCTTTCTTT. It encodes CSVQDGGNTEAFF.

The rearrangement joins TRBV3-1 (or the pseudogene TRBV3-2) to TRBJ2-2, with 7 bases matching TRBD1. Germline CDR1 LGHDT, CDR2 YNNKEL (reference sequence). Germline trimming cut 3 bases from V and 5 bases from J; bases unmatched to any gene: 3. This CDR3 is built from 14 residues. The CDR3 nucleotides read TGTGCCAGCAGCCACAACAGGGGAACCGGGGAGCTGTTTTTT. Amino acids: CASSHNRGTGELFF.

This chain links TRBV6-6 with TRBJ1-5; the D gene is possibly TRBD1 (5 bases). CDR3 length: 14 residues. Trimming left V 4 bases short and J 1 base short, with 8 bases between. CDR1 and CDR2 (germline): MNHNY, SVGAGI (reference sequence). The CDR3 region has the DNA TGTGCCAGCAGTTTCAGGGAGAGCAATCAGCCCCAGCATTTT. As protein: CASSFRESNQPQHF.

The V and J genes are TRBV7-6 and TRBJ2-2, with D perhaps matching TRBD1 or TRBD2 (5 bases each). CDR1 is SGHVS, CDR2 FNYEAQ, per germline. This CDR3 region has 14 residues. V dropped 5 bases and J dropped 8 bases, with 15 bases sitting between them. The CDR3 loop reads CASSRTGTLGELFF. Here the CDR3 DNA reads TGTGCCAGCAGCCGGACGGGGACCCTTGGGGAGCTGTTTTTT.

The rearrangement joins TRBV28 to TRBJ2-5; 7 bases line up with TRBD1. V shed 5 bases, J shed 5 bases, and the junction held 5 bases outside the gene matches. This CDR3 is built from 13 residues. Germline-derived CDR1 and CDR2 are MDHEN and SYDVKM. The CDR3 DNA sequence: TGTGCCAGCAGTGAAGGGGGCAGCGAGACCCAGTACTTC. It encodes CASSEGGSETQYF.

Worth noting for this clone: Other DNA sequences in this specimen translate into the identical CDR3. The chain couples TRBV4-2 to TRBJ2-2; D remains ambiguous. The germline V gene encodes CDR1 LGHNA and CDR2 YNFKEQ. The V and J ends lost 0 bases and 1 base respectively, with 3 bases between them. The length of the CDR3 is 14 residues. CDR3 coding DNA: TGTGCCAGCAGCCAAGATCGGAACACCGGGGAGCTGTTTTTT. The encoded protein is CASSQDRNTGELFF.

The V gene is TRBV19, the J gene TRBJ1-6; TRBD1 aligns across 8 bases. CDR3 length: 16 residues. The germline CDR1 and CDR2 sequences are LNHDA and SQIVND (reference sequence). V lost 5 bases and J lost 7; bases outside the gene matches: 10. The CDR3 loop is CASSDDRGSLNSPLHF. The CDR3 coding sequence is TGTGCCAGTAGTGATGACAGGGGAAGTTTGAATTCACCCCTCCACTTT.